The 15 T cell receptor beta chains reported below all come from one sample, sequenced in a study of cytomegalovirus exposure and HLA in healthy donors. PCR primers comprised 60 Vbeta and 13 Jbeta primers. Sequencing used immunoSEQ multiplex PCR; TCRdb keeps in-frame clones, though not all of them. The sample contains 150,000 to 200,000 clones, just over 75% of which appear only once. The source material was PBMCs. These receptors were obtained from a man in his late teens or twenties in good health and CMV-seronegative.

The chain employs TRBV29-1 and TRBJ2-7; 11 bases align to TRBD2. From germline, CDR1 is SQVTM and CDR2 ANQGSEA. Losses at the gene ends were 6 bases for V and 7 bases for J; bases not matched to a gene: 14. The CDR3 consists of 15 residues. The CDR3 DNA reads as TGCAGCGTGAGCCCCCGACTAGCGGGGCGAGGTGAGCAGTACTTC. Amino acids: CSVSPRLAGRGEQYF.

The chain uses TRBV7-2 and TRBJ2-2, with unresolved D. The CDR3 sequence is 15 residues long. CDR1 and CDR2 (germline): SGHTA, FQGNSA. Trimming cost V 6 bases and J 7 bases, with 18 bases left between them. The chain's CDR3 is CASSRVASLVGELFF. As DNA, the CDR3 is TGTGCCAGCAGTCGGGTAGCCTCCCTCGTCGGGGAGCTGTTTTTT.

The rearrangement joins TRBV6-5 to TRBJ2-3; 12 positions agree with TRBD1. From germline, CDR1 is MNHEY and CDR2 SVGAGI. CDR3 size: 12 residues. V lost 8 bases to trimming and J lost 8 bases; unmatched junction nucleotides: 2. Here the CDR3 reads CASRDRGRTQYF. CDR3 sequence (DNA): TGTGCCAGCCGGGACAGGGGGCGTACGCAGTATTTT.

The J gene is TRBJ2-1, the V gene TRBV11-2; no firm D call. Germline values: CDR1 SGHAT, CDR2 FQNNGV. The ends were cut back, 0 bases at V and 5 bases at J, with 5 bases in the middle. This CDR3 comprises 13 residues. The CDR3 loop reads CASSLDQNNEQFF. The CDR3 nucleotides read TGTGCCAGCAGCTTAGATCAGAACAATGAGCAGTTCTTC.

V and J are TRBV7-9 and TRBJ2-2; no reliable D call. CDR3 length: 15 residues. Germline assignment: CDR1 SEHNR and CDR2 FQNEAQ (reference sequence). V was trimmed by 3 bases and J by 0 bases, leaving 8 bases between them. CDR3 sequence: CASSFWPSNTGELFF. CDR3 in DNA: TGTGCCAGCAGCTTTTGGCCCTCGAACACCGGGGAGCTGTTTTTT.

The rearrangement joins TRBV13 to TRBJ2-1; D may be TRBD1 (6 bases). This CDR3 is built from 13 residues. V lost 6 bases and J 8 bases, leaving 14 bases between the germline ends. CDR1 is PRHDT, CDR2 FYEKMQ, per germline (reference sequence). The CDR3 sequence: CASSSGTFYEQFF. The CDR3 DNA is TGTGCCAGCAGTTCCGGGACATTTTATGAGCAGTTCTTC.

V gene TRBV7-8 combines with J gene TRBJ1-1; perhaps TRBD1 as D (5 bases). Trimming shortened V by 0 bases and J by 3 bases, and 26 bases separated the two germline ends. Germline CDR1 SGHVS, CDR2 FQNEAQ. The CDR3 contains 20 residues. The chain's CDR3 is CASSLALFVGGIGGDTEAFF. The CDR3, as DNA: TGTGCCAGCAGCTTAGCTTTATTTGTTGGGGGTATTGGGGGGGACACTGAAGCTTTCTTT. Supplemented by reference TRBV7-8 and TRBJ1-1, the full variable domain reads GAGVSQSPRYKVAKRGQDVALRCDPISGHVSLFWYQQALGQGPEFLTYFQNEAQLDKSGLPSDRFFAERPEGSVSTLKIQRTQQEDSAVYLCASSLALFVGGIGGDTEAFFGQGTRLTVV.

J is TRBJ2-5 and V is TRBV7-3; the match to TRBD1 covers 9 bases. This CDR3 has 13 amino acids. In germline, CDR1 is SGHTA, CDR2 FQGTGA. Germline trimming cut 5 bases from V and 4 bases from J; bases unmatched to any gene: 2. The CDR3 bases are TGTGCCAGCAGCCCGGGACAGGGAGAGACCCAGTACTTC. Residues: CASSPGQGETQYF. The full variable domain, with the rest looked up from reference TRBV7-3 and TRBJ2-5, is GAGVSQTPSNKVTEKGKYVELRCDPISGHTALYWYRQSLGQGPEFLIYFQGTGAADDSGLPNDRFFAVRPEGSVSTLKIQRTERGDSAVYLCASSPGQGETQYFGPGTRLLVL.

The chain is built from TRBV5-4 and TRBJ2-3; D remains ambiguous. Germline V gene lookup returns CDR1 SGHNT and CDR2 YYREEE (reference sequence). The V and J ends lost 6 bases and 3 bases respectively, with 14 bases between them. This CDR3 spans 14 amino acids. CDR3 DNA: TGTGCCAGCACCCCTGCCGGCGGAACAGATACGCAGTATTTT. It translates to CASTPAGGTDTQYF.

This clone was picked up a small number of times. This chain connects TRBV7-3 to TRBJ2-2; 7 nucleotides align to TRBD2. Per germline, CDR1 SGHTA and CDR2 FQGTGA. The CDR3 consists of 16 residues. The V gene end was trimmed by 3 bases and the J gene end by 7 bases; junction bases not matched to a gene: 11. CDR3 amino acids: CASSLGGSHPDGELFF. CDR3 nucleotide sequence: TGTGCCAGCAGCTTGGGCGGGAGTCACCCCGACGGGGAGCTGTTTTTT.

In regard to this clone: Other nucleotide sequences from this sample produce the same CDR3. This sequence joins TRBV7-8 and TRBJ1-1, with D perhaps matching TRBD1 (6 bases). Germline CDR1 SGHVS, CDR2 FQNEAQ. V lost 1 base, J lost 6 bases, and 15 bases lay in between. This CDR3 is 15 amino acids long. CDR3 nucleotides: TGTGCCAGCAGCTTAGGGGGACAAGGGGCTTCTGAAGCTTTCTTT. It is translated as CASSLGGQGASEAFF. Looking up the rest from reference TRBV7-8 and TRBJ1-1 gives the full variable domain: GAGVSQSPRYKVAKRGQDVALRCDPISGHVSLFWYQQALGQGPEFLTYFQNEAQLDKSGLPSDRFFAERPEGSVSTLKIQRTQQEDSAVYLCASSLGGQGASEAFFGQGTRLTVV.

The rearrangement links TRBV2 to TRBJ2-7, with 7 bases that match TRBD2. Germline CDR1 reads SNHLY; CDR2 reads FYNNEI. Trimming at V came to 8 bases and at J to 2 bases, leaving 12 bases not matched to a gene. The CDR3 is made up of 15 amino acids. CDR3 nucleotide sequence: TGTGCCAGCGCCCCCCCTAACGGGGGGACCTACGAGCAGTACTTC. Its translation: CASAPPNGGTYEQYF.

The rearrangement links TRBV4-2 to TRBJ1-5; D is unresolved. Deletions cut 1 base from V and 4 bases from J, with 11 bases between. Germline V gene sequence: CDR1 LGHNA, CDR2 YNFKEQ. CDR3 length: 15 residues. DNA of the CDR3: TGTGCCAGCAGCCAAGCCGAATCGGGGAATCAGCCCCAGCATTTT. This gives the protein CASSQAESGNQPQHF.

The rearrangement links TRBV15 to TRBJ2-7; 11 bases are a match to TRBD2. The CDR3 consists of 16 residues. The ends lost 4 bases at V and 5 bases at J; junction bases unmatched: 10. Germline V lookup: CDR1 LNHNV, CDR2 YYDKDF (reference sequence). The CDR3 here is CATSTRSGGAYDEQYF. The CDR3, as DNA: TGTGCCACCAGCACTCGTAGCGGGGGGGCTTACGACGAGCAGTACTTC.

V and J are TRBV27 and TRBJ2-7, with D possibly matching TRBD2 (5 bases). The CDR3 contains 14 residues. Trimming cost V 2 bases and J 6 bases, with 14 bases left between them. CDR1 and CDR2 from the germline V gene are MNHEY and SMNVEV (reference sequence). CDR3 bases: TGTGCCAGCAGTTTAGGTCAGGCGGCGGGCGAGCAGTACTTC. Translated, it gives CASSLGQAAGEQYF.